One T cell receptor beta chain is described in this entry. Its cognate antigen is unknown. One entry per CDR3 protein, called by TCRdb with MiXCR from the 5' RACE reads. The sample contains about 150,000 distinct CDR3 sequences, roughly 3.5% of which appear only once. The data are from a study of identical twins. Findings and limits, study-wide: Fewer insertions marked abundant cord blood beta clonotypes; young adult naive trended weakly, memory not at all. Models predicted too little out-of-frame TCR alpha sharing in monozygotic twins.

CDR1 is SGHNT and CDR2 is YENEEA in the germline V gene. Trimming cost V 0 bases and J 4 bases, with 7 bases left between them. This CDR3 has 15 residues. The V and J genes are TRBV11-3 and TRBJ1-6; D is unresolved. The sequencing input was memory T cells sorted from blood. The receptor comes from a man in his late teens or twenties in good health. CDR3 nucleotides: TGTGCCAGCAGCTTAGACGGGGTTTATAATTCACCCCTCCACTTT. Amino acid sequence: CASSLDGVYNSPLHF.